A selection of T cell receptor beta chains follows, all from one sample in a study of OX40 agonist ivuxolimab in advanced cancers. Profiled with immunoSEQ multiplex PCR; TCRdb holds only in-frame clones, not every one. The profile shows around 12,000 clones, around 70% of them singletons. The input for sequencing was CD4+ or CD8+ T cells sorted from blood, taken in a trial of the OX40 agonist ivuxolimab. The receptors derive from an adult with an advanced solid tumor such as melanoma, head and neck, liver or kidney cancer. The CDR3 runs from the conserved cysteine through the conserved F or W. D genes are given only for firm matches. Only some rows state a clone size, as once, few, many or a class for expanded clones.

V gene	D gene	J gene	clone size	CDR3 protein	CDR3 DNA
TRBV19	TRBD1	TRBJ2-3	.	CASSFWTGSTDTQYF	TGTGCCAGTAGTTTCTGGACAGGGAGCACAGATACGCAGTATTTT
TRBV5-1	.	TRBJ2-3	.	CASSSQGDTQYF	TGCGCCAGCAGTAGTCAGGGGGATACGCAGTATTTT
TRBV10-3	.	TRBJ2-3	medium-sized	CAISEVADTDTQYF	TGTGCCATCAGTGAGGTAGCGGACACAGATACGCAGTATTTT
TRBV5-1	TRBD1	TRBJ2-7	.	CASSPDGTGWSYEQYF	TGCGCCAGCAGCCCGGACGGGACAGGGTGGTCCTACGAGCAGTACTTC
TRBV7-8	TRBD1	TRBJ1-6	.	CASSLASGGGNSPLHF	TGTGCCAGCAGCTTAGCATCAGGGGGTGGGAATTCACCCCTCCACTTT
TRBV27	TRBD1	TRBJ1-2	.	CASSPQGGSRGYTF	TGTGCCAGCAGTCCCCAGGGGGGGTCGAGGGGCTACACCTTC
TRBV9	.	TRBJ2-7	.	CASSAAYEQYF	TGTGCCAGCAGCGCTGCGTACGAGCAGTACTTC
TRBV5-3	.	TRBJ1-6	.	CARSDSSYNSPLHF	TGTGCCAGAAGCGACAGCTCCTATAATTCACCCCTCCACTTT
TRBV6-5	.	TRBJ2-7	.	CASSYGVAGSHEQYF	TGTGCCAGCAGTTACGGGGTGGCAGGGTCACACGAGCAGTACTTC
TRBV19	.	TRBJ2-1	.	CASSIGPLYNEQFF	TGTGCCAGTAGTATAGGACCTCTCTACAATGAGCAGTTCTTC
TRBV7-4	TRBD1	TRBJ2-7	.	CASSPRQGGYYEQYF	TGTGCCAGCAGCCCCCGACAGGGGGGGTACTACGAGCAGTACTTC
TRBV5-1	.	TRBJ1-1	.	CASSLGGRLNTEAFF	TGCGCCAGCAGCTTGGGGGGACGGCTGAACACTGAAGCTTTCTTT
TRBV11-1	.	TRBJ1-1	.	CASSLTGELNTEAFF	TGTGCCAGCAGCTTGACCGGTGAATTGAACACTGAAGCTTTCTTT
TRBV7-6	TRBD2	TRBJ2-1	few	CASSLGGGRALDEQFF	TGTGCCAGCAGCTTAGGGGGCGGGAGGGCCTTAGATGAGCAGTTCTTC
TRBV19	.	TRBJ1-2	few	CASSTQSGYTF	TGTGCCAGTAGTACCCAGTCTGGCTACACCTTC
TRBV9	.	TRBJ2-7	few	CASSPEGSSSYEQYF	TGTGCCAGCAGCCCTGAGGGCAGCAGCTCCTACGAGCAGTACTTC
TRBV27	TRBD1	TRBJ2-1	.	CASSPYPRQGPSMQFF	TGTGCCAGCAGTCCCTACCCGCGACAGGGCCCTTCGATGCAGTTCTTC
TRBV27	.	TRBJ1-5	.	CASSLDTNSNQPQHF	TGTGCCAGCAGTTTGGACACGAATAGCAATCAGCCCCAGCATTTT
TRBV6-4	TRBD1	TRBJ2-2	.	CASSDGQGATGELFF	TGTGCCAGCAGTGACGGCCAGGGGGCCACCGGGGAGCTGTTTTTT
TRBV27	TRBD2	TRBJ2-3	.	CASKILAGRTDTQYF	TGTGCCAGCAAGATACTAGCGGGACGCACAGATACGCAGTATTTT
TRBV2	.	TRBJ1-4	.	CASSEDATNEKLFF	TGTGCCAGCAGTGAAGATGCAACTAATGAAAAACTGTTTTTT
TRBV25-1	.	TRBJ2-7	.	CASSEGLTEYEQYF	TGTGCCAGCAGTGAAGGACTAACCGAATACGAGCAGTACTTC
TRBV21-1	.	TRBJ2-7	few	CASSKDRDRHYEQYF	TGTGCCAGCAGCAAAGACCGGGACAGGCACTACGAGCAGTACTTC
TRBV7-3	.	TRBJ2-7	once	CASADLGPKYF	TGTGCCAGCGCCGACCTGGGACCAAAGTACTTC
TRBV27	TRBD1	TRBJ2-5	.	CASSFQGAVETQYF	TGTGCCAGCAGTTTCCAGGGGGCGGTGGAGACCCAGTACTTC
TRBV7-8	.	TRBJ2-1	.	CASSVTARTEQFF	TGTGCCAGCAGCGTGACAGCCCGGACTGAGCAGTTCTTC
TRBV2	.	TRBJ2-1	once	CASTEDAGPYNEQFF	TGTGCCAGCACCGAGGATGCGGGGCCTTACAATGAGCAGTTCTTC
TRBV5-6	TRBD1	TRBJ2-5	.	CASSEHWTGDQETQYF	TGTGCCAGCAGCGAGCATTGGACAGGAGACCAAGAGACCCAGTACTTC
TRBV9	TRBD1	TRBJ2-7	once	CASSDGTGSSTVGYEQYF	TGTGCCAGCAGCGACGGGACAGGGAGTAGTACTGTAGGCTACGAGCAGTACTTC
TRBV29-1	.	TRBJ2-7	.	CSTLVGSPYEQYF	TGCAGCACCCTGGTAGGCAGCCCCTACGAGCAGTACTTC
TRBV6-4	.	TRBJ2-6	.	CASSGTSSGSGANVLTF	TGTGCCAGCAGTGGTACAAGTTCTGGCTCTGGGGCCAACGTCCTGACTTTC
TRBV4-3	.	TRBJ2-5	few	CASSQEGWETQYF	TGCGCCAGCAGCCAAGAGGGTTGGGAGACCCAGTACTTC
TRBV7-9	.	TRBJ2-3	.	CASSLVDSYVTDTQYF	TGTGCCAGCAGCTTGGTTGACTCGTACGTCACAGATACGCAGTATTTT
TRBV27	.	TRBJ1-6	.	CASSPYPSREPNSPLHF	TGTGCCAGCAGTCCGTACCCCTCCAGGGAACCAAATTCACCCCTCCACTTT
TRBV7-8	.	TRBJ2-7	few	CASSPRGPYEQYF	TGTGCCAGCAGCCCCAGGGGCCCTTACGAGCAGTACTTC
TRBV7-9	.	TRBJ2-1	.	CASIKQQGPYNEQFF	TGTGCCAGCATCAAACAACAGGGACCCTACAATGAGCAGTTCTTC
TRBV9	.	TRBJ2-1	.	CASSVGGAFREQFF	TGTGCCAGCAGCGTAGGCGGTGCCTTTCGGGAGCAGTTCTTC
TRBV5-6	TRBD1	TRBJ1-2	many	CASSYGTVLTHGYTF	TGTGCCAGCAGTTACGGGACAGTTCTGACTCATGGCTACACCTTC
TRBV5-8	.	TRBJ2-3	.	CASSTGTTSTDTQYF	TGTGCCAGCAGCACCGGGACAACTAGCACAGATACGCAGTATTTT
TRBV6-5	TRBD1	TRBJ1-2	.	CASSYWTGGQYGYTF	TGTGCCAGCAGTTACTGGACAGGGGGCCAGTATGGCTACACCTTC
TRBV25-1	TRBD1	TRBJ1-1	.	CASSSGDSTEAFF	TGTGCCAGCAGTAGTGGGGACAGTACTGAAGCTTTCTTT
TRBV11-1	TRBD2	TRBJ2-1	once	CASSLGLAGVNEQFF	TGTGCCAGCAGCCTCGGACTAGCGGGAGTCAATGAGCAGTTCTTC
TRBV13	.	TRBJ2-1	.	CASSLGFTYNEQFF	TGTGCCAGCAGCTTAGGGTTCACCTACAATGAGCAGTTCTTC
TRBV28	TRBD1	TRBJ1-5	.	CASSLVGQLYSNQPQHF	TGTGCCAGCAGTCTAGTGGGACAGCTCTATAGCAATCAGCCCCAGCATTTT
TRBV15	.	TRBJ1-2	.	CATSRDNPGIYGYTF	TGTGCCACCAGCAGAGATAACCCAGGGATCTATGGCTACACCTTC
TRBV4-1	.	TRBJ2-7	.	CASSQEKIGWKGAYEQYF	TGCGCCAGCAGCCAAGAAAAAATAGGTTGGAAGGGGGCCTACGAGCAGTACTTC
TRBV19	.	TRBJ2-4	few	CASSTEQGAAKNIQYF	TGTGCCAGTAGTACCGAACAGGGCGCAGCCAAAAACATTCAGTACTTC
TRBV10-2	.	TRBJ2-3	.	CASSEYAEGVPDTQYF	TGCGCCAGCAGTGAGTACGCGGAGGGGGTCCCAGATACGCAGTATTTT